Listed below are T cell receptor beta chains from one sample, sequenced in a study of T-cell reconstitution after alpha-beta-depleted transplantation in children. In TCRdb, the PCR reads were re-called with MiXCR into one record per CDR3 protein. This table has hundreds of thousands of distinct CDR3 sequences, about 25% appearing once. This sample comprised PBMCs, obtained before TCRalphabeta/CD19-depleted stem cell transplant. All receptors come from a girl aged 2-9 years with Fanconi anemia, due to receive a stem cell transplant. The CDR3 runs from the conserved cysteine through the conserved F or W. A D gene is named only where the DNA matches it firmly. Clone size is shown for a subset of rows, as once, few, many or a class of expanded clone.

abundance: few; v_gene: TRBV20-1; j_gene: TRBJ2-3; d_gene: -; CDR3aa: CSARGGRGSTDTQYF; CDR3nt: TGCAGTGCTAGAGGTGGCAGGGGAAGCACAGATACGCAGTATTTT
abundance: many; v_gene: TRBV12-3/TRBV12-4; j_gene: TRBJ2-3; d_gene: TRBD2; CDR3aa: CASSKTSGNRDF; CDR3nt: TGTGCCAGCAGTAAGACTAGCGGGAACAGGGATTTT
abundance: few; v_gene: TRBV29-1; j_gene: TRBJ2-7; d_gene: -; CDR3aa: CSVDGLSGVYEQYF; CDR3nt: TGCAGCGTTGACGGCTTAAGTGGGGTCTACGAGCAGTACTTC
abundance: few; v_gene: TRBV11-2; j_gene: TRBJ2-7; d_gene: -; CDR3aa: CASSLDSQGPYEQYF; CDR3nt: TGTGCCAGCAGCTTAGATTCCCAGGGACCCTACGAGCAGTACTTC
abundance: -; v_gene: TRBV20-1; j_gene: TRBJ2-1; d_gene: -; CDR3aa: CSARRPSSYNEQFF; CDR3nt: TGCAGTGCTAGACGACCTAGCTCCTACAATGAGCAGTTCTTC
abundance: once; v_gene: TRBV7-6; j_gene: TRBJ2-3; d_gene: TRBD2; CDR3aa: CASSPSGTSGEADTQYF; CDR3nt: TGTGCCAGCAGTCCATCCGGGACTAGCGGGGAAGCAGATACGCAGTATTTT
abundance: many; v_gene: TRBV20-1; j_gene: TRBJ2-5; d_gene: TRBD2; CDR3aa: CSAGKRTSGSLQETQYF; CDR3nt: TGCAGTGCTGGGAAACGGACTAGCGGGAGTCTCCAAGAGACCCAGTACTTC
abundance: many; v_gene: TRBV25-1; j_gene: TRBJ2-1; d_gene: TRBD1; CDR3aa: CASSEYYGTAYNEQFF; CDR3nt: TGTGCCAGCAGTGAATACTATGGGACAGCGTACAATGAGCAGTTCTTC
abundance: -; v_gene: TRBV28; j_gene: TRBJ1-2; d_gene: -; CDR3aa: CASRAGPGYTF; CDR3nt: TGTGCCAGCAGAGCAGGTCCAGGCTACACCTTC
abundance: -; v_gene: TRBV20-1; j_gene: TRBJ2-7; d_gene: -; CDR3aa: CSARTGYEQYF; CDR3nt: TGCAGTGCTAGGACAGGATACGAGCAGTACTTC
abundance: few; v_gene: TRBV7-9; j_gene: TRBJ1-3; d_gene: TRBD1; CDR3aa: CASETRGRSGNTIYF; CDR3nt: TGTGCCAGCGAAACCAGGGGGCGATCTGGAAACACCATATATTTT
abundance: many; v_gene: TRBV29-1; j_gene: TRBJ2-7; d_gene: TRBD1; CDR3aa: CSVEMGQGPNEQYF; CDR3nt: TGCAGCGTTGAAATGGGACAGGGGCCGAACGAGCAGTACTTC
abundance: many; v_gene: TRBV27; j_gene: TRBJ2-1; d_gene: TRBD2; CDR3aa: CASSFSGLAGTNEQFF; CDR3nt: TGTGCCAGCAGTTTCTCCGGACTAGCGGGGACGAATGAGCAGTTCTTC
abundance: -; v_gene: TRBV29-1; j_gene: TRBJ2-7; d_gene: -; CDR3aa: CSVFRAQSYEQYF; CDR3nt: TGCAGCGTTTTCCGAGCCCAGTCCTACGAGCAGTACTTC
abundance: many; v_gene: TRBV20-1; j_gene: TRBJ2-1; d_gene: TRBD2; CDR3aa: CSARDSGSSSYNEQFF; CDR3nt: TGCAGTGCTAGAGATAGCGGGTCGAGCTCCTACAATGAGCAGTTCTTC
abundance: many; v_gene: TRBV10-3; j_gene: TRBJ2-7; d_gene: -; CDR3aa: CAISESGRGSF; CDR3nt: TGTGCCATCAGTGAGAGTGGCCGCGGGTCCTTC
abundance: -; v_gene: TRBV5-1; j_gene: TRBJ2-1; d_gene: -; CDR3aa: CASSRPLGGPYNEQFF; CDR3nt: TGCGCCAGCAGCCGTCCGTTAGGCGGCCCTTACAATGAGCAGTTCTTC
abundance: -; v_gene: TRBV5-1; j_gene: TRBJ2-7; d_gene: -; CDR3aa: CASSFGGVGQYEQYF; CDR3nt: TGCGCCAGCAGCTTCGGCGGAGTCGGGCAATACGAGCAGTACTTC
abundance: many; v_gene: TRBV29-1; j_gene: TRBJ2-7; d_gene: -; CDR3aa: CSVVAAGYEQYF; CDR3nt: TGCAGCGTTGTGGCAGCCGGATACGAGCAGTACTTC
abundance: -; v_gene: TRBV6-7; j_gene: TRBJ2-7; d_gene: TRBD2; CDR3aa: CAFLTRGGNSYEQYF; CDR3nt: TGTGCCTTCTTAACCCGGGGGGGCAATTCCTACGAGCAGTACTTC
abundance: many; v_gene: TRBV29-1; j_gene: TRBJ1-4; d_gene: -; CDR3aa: CSAQLTGNEKLFF; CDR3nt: TGCAGCGCTCAACTCACAGGGAACGAAAAACTGTTTTTT
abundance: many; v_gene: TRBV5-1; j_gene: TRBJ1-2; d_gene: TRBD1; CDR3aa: CASSGWDRGYGYTF; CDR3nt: TGCGCCAGCAGCGGATGGGACAGGGGATATGGCTACACCTTC
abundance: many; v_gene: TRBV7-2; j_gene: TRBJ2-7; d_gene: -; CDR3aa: CASSLTLLGGYEQYF; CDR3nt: TGTGCCAGCAGCTTAACCCTTTTGGGGGGCTACGAGCAGTACTTC
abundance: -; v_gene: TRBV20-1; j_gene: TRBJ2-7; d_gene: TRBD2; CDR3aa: CSARDSGLTYEQYF; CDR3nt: TGCAGTGCTAGAGATTCGGGACTAACCTACGAGCAGTACTTC
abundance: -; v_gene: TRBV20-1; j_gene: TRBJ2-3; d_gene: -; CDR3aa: CSARTVVRPQYF; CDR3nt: TGCAGTGCTAGAACCGTAGTGCGTCCGCAGTATTTT
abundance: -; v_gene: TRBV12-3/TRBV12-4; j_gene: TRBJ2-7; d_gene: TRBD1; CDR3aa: CASSPSTGGAYEQYF; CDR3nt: TGTGCCAGCAGTCCCTCGACAGGGGGCGCCTACGAGCAGTACTTC
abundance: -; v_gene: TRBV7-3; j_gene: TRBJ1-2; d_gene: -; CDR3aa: CASSPSTGWDYGYTF; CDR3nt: TGTGCCAGCAGCCCGTCGACAGGTTGGGACTATGGCTACACCTTC
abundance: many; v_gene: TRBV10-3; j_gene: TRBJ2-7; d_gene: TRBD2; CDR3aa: CAITSSTGGRESYEQYF; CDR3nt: TGTGCCATCACGTCTAGCACGGGAGGAAGGGAGTCCTACGAGCAGTACTTC
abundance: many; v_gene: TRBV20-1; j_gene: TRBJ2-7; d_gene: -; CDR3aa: CSALDYEQYF; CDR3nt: TGCAGTGCTCTAGACTACGAGCAGTACTTC
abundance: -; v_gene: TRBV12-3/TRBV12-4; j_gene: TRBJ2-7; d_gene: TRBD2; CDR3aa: CASTRGLAGTYEQYF; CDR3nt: TGTGCCAGCACCCGGGGACTAGCGGGGACCTACGAGCAGTACTTC
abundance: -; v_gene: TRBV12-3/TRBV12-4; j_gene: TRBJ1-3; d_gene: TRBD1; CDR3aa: CASFRGPGNTIYF; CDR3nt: TGTGCCAGCTTCAGGGGGCCTGGAAACACCATATATTTT
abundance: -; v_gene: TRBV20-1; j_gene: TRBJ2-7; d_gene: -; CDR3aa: CSAPDDRGHDEQYF; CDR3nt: TGCAGTGCTCCCGACGATCGGGGGCACGACGAGCAGTACTTC
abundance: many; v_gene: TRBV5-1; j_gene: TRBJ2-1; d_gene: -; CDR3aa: CASSLDNEQFF; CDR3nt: TGTGCCAGCAGCTTAGACAACGAGCAGTTCTTC
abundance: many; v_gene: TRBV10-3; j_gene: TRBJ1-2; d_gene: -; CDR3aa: CAISDGGYGYTF; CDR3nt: TGTGCCATCAGTGACGGGGGCTATGGCTACACCTTC
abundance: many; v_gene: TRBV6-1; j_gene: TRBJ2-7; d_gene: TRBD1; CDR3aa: CASSAETGSVGQYF; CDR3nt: TGTGCCAGCAGTGCGGAGACAGGGAGTGTCGGGCAGTACTTC
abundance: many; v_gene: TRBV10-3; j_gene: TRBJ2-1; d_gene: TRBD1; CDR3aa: CAIRTGTGNMSEQFF; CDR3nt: TGTGCCATCAGAACCGGGACAGGTAATATGAGTGAGCAGTTCTTC
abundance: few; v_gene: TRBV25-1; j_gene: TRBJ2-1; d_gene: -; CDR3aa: CASSGEKGTLARNEQFF; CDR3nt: TGTGCCAGCAGTGGGGAGAAGGGGACATTGGCCCGAAATGAGCAGTTCTTC
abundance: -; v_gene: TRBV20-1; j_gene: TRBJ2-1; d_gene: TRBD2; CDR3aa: CSARDPGLREQFF; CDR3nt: TGCAGTGCTAGAGATCCGGGACTAAGAGAGCAGTTCTTC
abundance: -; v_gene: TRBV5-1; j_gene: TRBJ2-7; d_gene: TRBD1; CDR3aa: CASSLAQGSSYEQYF; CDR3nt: TGCGCCAGCAGCTTGGCACAGGGGAGCTCCTACGAGCAGTACTTC
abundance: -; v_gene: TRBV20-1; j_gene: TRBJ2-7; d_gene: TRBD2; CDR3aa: CSGTTSGSPAREQYF; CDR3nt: TGCAGTGGCACGACTAGCGGGAGCCCCGCGAGGGAGCAGTACTTC
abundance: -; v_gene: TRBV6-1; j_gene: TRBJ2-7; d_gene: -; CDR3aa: CASSESGHSYEQYF; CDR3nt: TGTGCCAGCAGTGAATCGGGACACTCCTACGAGCAGTACTTC
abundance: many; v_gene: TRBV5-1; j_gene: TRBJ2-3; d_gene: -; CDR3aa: CASSELQEDTQYF; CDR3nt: TGCGCCAGCAGCGAACTACAGGAAGATACGCAGTATTTT
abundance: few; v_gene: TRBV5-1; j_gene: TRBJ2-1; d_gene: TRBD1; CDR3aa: CASSPGTGWDNEQFF; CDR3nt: TGCGCCAGCAGCCCCGGGACAGGGTGGGACAATGAGCAGTTCTTC
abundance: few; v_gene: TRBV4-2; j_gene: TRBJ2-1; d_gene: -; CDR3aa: CASSQAPRESYNEQFF; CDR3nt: TGTGCCAGCAGCCAAGCGCCTAGAGAATCCTACAATGAGCAGTTCTTC
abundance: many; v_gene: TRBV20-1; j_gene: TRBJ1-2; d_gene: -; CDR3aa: CSASPGPSYGYTF; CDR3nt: TGCAGTGCTAGTCCAGGGCCCTCGTATGGCTACACCTTC
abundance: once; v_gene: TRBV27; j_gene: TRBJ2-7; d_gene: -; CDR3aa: CASARTESPYEQYF; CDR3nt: TGTGCCAGCGCCCGAACAGAGAGTCCCTACGAGCAGTACTTC
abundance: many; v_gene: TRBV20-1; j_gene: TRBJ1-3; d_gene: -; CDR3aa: CSASISTNTIYF; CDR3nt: TGCAGTGCTAGTATAAGCACGAACACCATATATTTT
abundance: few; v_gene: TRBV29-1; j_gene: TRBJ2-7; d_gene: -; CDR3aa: CSVEGSSTDEQYF; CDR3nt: TGCAGCGTTGAAGGCTCTTCGACAGACGAGCAGTACTTC
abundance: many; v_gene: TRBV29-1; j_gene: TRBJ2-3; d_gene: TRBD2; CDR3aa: CSVDGGTDTQYF; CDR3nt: TGCAGCGTTGACGGGGGGACAGATACGCAGTATTTT
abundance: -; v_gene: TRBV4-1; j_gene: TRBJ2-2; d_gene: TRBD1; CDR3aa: CASSQDHQGAGELFF; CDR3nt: TGCGCCAGCAGCCAAGATCATCAGGGGGCCGGGGAGCTGTTTTTT
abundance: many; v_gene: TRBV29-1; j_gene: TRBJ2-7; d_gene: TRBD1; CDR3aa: CSVYRDSAYYEQYF; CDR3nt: TGCAGCGTATACCGGGACAGTGCCTACTACGAGCAGTACTTC
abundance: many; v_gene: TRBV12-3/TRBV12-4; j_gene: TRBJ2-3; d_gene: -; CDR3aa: CASSPYFTDTQYF; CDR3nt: TGTGCCAGCAGTCCTTACTTTACAGATACGCAGTATTTT
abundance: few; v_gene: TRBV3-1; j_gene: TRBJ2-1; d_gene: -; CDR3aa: CASSLTNNEQFF; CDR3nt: TGTGCCAGCAGCCTGACTAACAATGAGCAGTTCTTC
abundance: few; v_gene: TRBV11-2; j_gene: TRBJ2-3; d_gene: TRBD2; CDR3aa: CASSLGLGGVRDTQYF; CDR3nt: TGTGCCAGCAGCTTAGGATTGGGAGGGGTGAGGGATACGCAGTATTTT
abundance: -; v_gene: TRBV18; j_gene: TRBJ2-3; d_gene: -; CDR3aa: CASSPPGRSTDTQYF; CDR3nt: TGTGCCAGCTCACCACCGGGCAGATCCACAGATACGCAGTATTTT
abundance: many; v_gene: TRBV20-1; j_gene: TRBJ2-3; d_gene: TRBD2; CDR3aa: CSARGTSGGEIGQYF; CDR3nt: TGCAGTGCTAGAGGGACTAGCGGGGGGGAGATAGGGCAGTATTTT
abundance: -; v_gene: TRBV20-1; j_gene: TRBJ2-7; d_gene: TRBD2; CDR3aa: CSARGERGTIVYEQYF; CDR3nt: TGCAGTGCTAGAGGTGAGCGGGGAACGATTGTCTACGAGCAGTACTTC
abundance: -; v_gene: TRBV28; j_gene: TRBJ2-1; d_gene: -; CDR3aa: CASSFVANRFYNEQFF; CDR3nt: TGTGCCAGCAGTTTTGTAGCGAACCGCTTCTACAATGAGCAGTTCTTC
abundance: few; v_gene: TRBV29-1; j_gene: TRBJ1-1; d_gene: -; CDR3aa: CSAWKGGIDTEAFF; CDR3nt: TGCAGCGCTTGGAAGGGAGGGATTGACACTGAAGCTTTCTTT